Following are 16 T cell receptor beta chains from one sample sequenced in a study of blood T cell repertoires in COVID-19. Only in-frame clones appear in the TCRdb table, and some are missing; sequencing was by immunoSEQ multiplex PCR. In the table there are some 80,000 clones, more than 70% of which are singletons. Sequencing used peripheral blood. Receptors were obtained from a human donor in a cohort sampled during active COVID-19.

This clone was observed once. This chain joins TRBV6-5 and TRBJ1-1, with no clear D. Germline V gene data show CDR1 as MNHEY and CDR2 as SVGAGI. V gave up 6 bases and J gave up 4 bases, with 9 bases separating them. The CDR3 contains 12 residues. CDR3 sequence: CASREFGTEAFF. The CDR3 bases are TGTGCCAGCAGAGAGTTTGGCACTGAAGCTTTCTTT.

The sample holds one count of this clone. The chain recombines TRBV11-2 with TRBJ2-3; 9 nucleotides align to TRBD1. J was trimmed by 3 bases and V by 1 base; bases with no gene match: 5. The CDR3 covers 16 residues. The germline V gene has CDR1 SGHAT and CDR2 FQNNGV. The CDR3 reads CASSLGGQGMTDTQYF. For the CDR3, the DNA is TGTGCCAGCAGCTTAGGAGGACAGGGGATGACAGATACGCAGTATTTT.

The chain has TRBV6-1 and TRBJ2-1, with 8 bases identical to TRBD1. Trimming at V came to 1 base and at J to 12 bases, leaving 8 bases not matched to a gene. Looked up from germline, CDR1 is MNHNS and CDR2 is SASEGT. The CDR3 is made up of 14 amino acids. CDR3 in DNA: TGTGCCAGCAGTGAAGTCGACAGGGGTTGGTGGCAGTTCTTC. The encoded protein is CASSEVDRGWWQFF.

CDR3 protein: CASKIWASMNTEAFF. Here the CDR3 DNA reads TGTGCCAGTAAGATCTGGGCCTCCATGAACACTGAAGCTTTCTTT. The chain is built from TRBV19 and TRBJ1-1; no firm D call. CDR1 is LNHDA, CDR2 SQIVND, per germline (reference sequence). V was shortened by 7 bases and J by 0 bases, with 15 bases between the two germline ends. The CDR3 length is 15 residues.

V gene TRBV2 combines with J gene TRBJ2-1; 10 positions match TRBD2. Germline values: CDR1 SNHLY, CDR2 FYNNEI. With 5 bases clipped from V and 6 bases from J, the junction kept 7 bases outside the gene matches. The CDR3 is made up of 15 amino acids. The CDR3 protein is CASSSAGTSANEQFF. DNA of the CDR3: TGTGCCAGCAGTTCTGCCGGGACTAGCGCCAATGAGCAGTTCTTC.

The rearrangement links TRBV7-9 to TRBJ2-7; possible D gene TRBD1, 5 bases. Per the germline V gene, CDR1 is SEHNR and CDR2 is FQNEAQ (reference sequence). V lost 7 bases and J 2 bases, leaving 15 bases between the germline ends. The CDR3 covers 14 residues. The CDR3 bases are TGTGCCAGCACCCAAGAAGTCAGGGCCTACGAGCAGTACTTC. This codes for CASTQEVRAYEQYF.

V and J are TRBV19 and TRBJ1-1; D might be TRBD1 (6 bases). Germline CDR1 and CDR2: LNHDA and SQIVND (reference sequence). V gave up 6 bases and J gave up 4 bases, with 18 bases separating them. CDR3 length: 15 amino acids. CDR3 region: CASRDYKQGGTEAFF. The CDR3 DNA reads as TGTGCCAGTAGGGATTATAAACAGGGCGGCACTGAAGCTTTCTTT.

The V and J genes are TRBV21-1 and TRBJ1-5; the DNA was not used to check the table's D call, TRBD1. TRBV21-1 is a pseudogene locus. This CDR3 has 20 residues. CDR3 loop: CASLHIRKGTGGLSTQPQHF. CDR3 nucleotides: TGTGCCAGTCTTCACATACGGAAAGGAACAGGGGGGCTATCTACTCAGCCCCAGCATTTT.

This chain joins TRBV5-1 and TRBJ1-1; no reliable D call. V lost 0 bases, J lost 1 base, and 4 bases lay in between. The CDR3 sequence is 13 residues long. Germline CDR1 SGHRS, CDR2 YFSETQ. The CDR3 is CASSLGGNTEAFF. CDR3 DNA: TGCGCCAGCAGCTTGGGAGGGAACACTGAAGCTTTCTTT.

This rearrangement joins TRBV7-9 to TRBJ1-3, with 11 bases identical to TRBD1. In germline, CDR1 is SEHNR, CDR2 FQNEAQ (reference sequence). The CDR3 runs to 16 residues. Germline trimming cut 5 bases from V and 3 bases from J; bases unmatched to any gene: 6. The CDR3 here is CASSPAGQGVGNTIYF. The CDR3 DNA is TGTGCCAGCAGCCCCGCGGGACAGGGGGTTGGAAACACCATATATTTT.

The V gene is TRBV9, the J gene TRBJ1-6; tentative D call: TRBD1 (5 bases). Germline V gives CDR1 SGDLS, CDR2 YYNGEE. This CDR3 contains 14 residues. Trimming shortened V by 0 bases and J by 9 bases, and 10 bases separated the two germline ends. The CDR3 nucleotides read TGTGCCAGCAGCGTAGTTCAGGGTGGTTCACCCCTCCACTTT. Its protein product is CASSVVQGGSPLHF.

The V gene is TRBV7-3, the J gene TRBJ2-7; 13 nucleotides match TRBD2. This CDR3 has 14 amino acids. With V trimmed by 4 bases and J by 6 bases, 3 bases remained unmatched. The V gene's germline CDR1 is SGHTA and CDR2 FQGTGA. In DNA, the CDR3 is TGTGCCAGCAGCTCCGGACTAGCGGGAGCCGAGCAGTACTTC. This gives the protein CASSSGLAGAEQYF.

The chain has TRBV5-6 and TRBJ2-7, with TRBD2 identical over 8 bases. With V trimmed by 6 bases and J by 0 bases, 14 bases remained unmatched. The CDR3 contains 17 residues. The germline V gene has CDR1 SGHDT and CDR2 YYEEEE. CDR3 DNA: TGTGCCAGCACCCCCATCATAGGGCGGGGGGACTCCTACGAGCAGTACTTC. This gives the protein CASTPIIGRGDSYEQYF.

The CDR3 loop is CASSPVEGTSSYEQYF. In DNA form, the CDR3 reads TGTGCCAGCTCACCAGTGGAAGGGACTAGCTCCTACGAGCAGTACTTC. This sequence joins TRBV18 and TRBJ2-7, with TRBD2 matching 8 bases. CDR3 length: 16 residues. CDR1 is KGHSH, CDR2 LQKENI, per germline. Trimming at V came to 2 bases and at J to 0 bases, leaving 6 bases not matched to a gene.

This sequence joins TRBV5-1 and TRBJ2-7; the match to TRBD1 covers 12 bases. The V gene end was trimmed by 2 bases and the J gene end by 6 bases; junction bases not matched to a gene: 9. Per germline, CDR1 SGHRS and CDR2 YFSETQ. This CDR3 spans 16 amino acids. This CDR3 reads CASSFFSGTGGFEQYF. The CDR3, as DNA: TGCGCCAGCAGCTTCTTCTCCGGGACAGGGGGCTTCGAGCAGTACTTC.

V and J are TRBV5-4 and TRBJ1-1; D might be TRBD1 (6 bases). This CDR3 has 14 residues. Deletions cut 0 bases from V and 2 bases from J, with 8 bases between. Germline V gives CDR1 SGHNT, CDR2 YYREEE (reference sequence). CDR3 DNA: TGTGCCAGCAGCTTGGGGGGGGGCAACACTGAAGCTTTCTTT. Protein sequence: CASSLGGGNTEAFF.